The rows below give T cell receptor beta chains drawn from one sample of a study of blood T cell repertoires in COVID-19. Using immunoSEQ multiplex PCR, the repertoire was profiled, and TCRdb retains in-frame clones only, with some absent. This sample has roughly 160,000 clones; under 80% occur once, and the top ten carry less than 3%. Sequenced input: peripheral blood. These receptors were obtained from an elderly woman with acute or convalescent COVID-19. Each CDR3 is given with its conserved first and last residue. Fields, in order: V gene, clone size, D gene, J gene, CDR3 protein, CDR3 DNA. The D gene is left open where the match is weak. Some rows have no size entry. The others give once, few or many, or a class for an expanded clone.

TRBV7-2	-	TRBD2	TRBJ2-7	CASSFTSGGEQYF	TGTGCCAGCAGCTTTACTAGCGGTGGCGAGCAGTACTTC
TRBV7-2	-	TRBD1	TRBJ2-2	CASSPRRWGQGAGELFF	TGTGCCAGCAGCCCACGGAGGTGGGGACAGGGGGCCGGGGAGCTGTTTTTT
TRBV11-2	-	TRBD2	TRBJ2-1	CASSSTSGLRNEQFF	TGTGCCAGCAGCTCGACTAGCGGGCTAAGGAATGAGCAGTTCTTC
TRBV5-5	-	TRBD1	TRBJ2-7	CASSPQDRTYEQYF	TGTGCCAGCAGCCCACAGGACAGGACCTACGAGCAGTACTTC
TRBV28	-	-	TRBJ1-4	CASSSQGHNEKLFF	TGTGCCAGCAGTTCTCAGGGGCATAATGAAAAACTGTTTTTT
TRBV7-9	-	-	TRBJ1-4	CASSLGGASNEKLFF	TGTGCCAGCAGCTTAGGCGGGGCCTCTAATGAAAAACTGTTTTTT
TRBV27	-	TRBD1	TRBJ1-2	CASSPGTVAGYTF	TGTGCCAGCAGTCCCGGGACAGTTGCTGGCTACACCTTC
TRBV24-1	-	TRBD1	TRBJ2-1	CATSDPGGPYNEQFF	TGTGCCACCAGTGATCCAGGGGGCCCATACAATGAGCAGTTCTTC
TRBV19	-	TRBD2	TRBJ2-7	CASSGWTSDYEQYF	TGTGCCAGTAGTGGTTGGACTAGCGACTACGAGCAGTACTTC
TRBV30	-	-	TRBJ1-1	CAWSFGQLEAFF	TGTGCCTGGAGCTTCGGACAGCTTGAAGCTTTCTTT
TRBV27	-	TRBD2	TRBJ2-1	CASSLGLAGGGEQFF	TGTGCCAGCAGTTTAGGGCTAGCGGGAGGCGGTGAGCAGTTCTTC
TRBV28	-	-	TRBJ1-6	CASGIGPLHF	TGTGCCAGCGGAATCGGGCCCCTCCACTTT
TRBV3-1/TRBV3-2	once	-	TRBJ2-5	CASSRGSAEETQYF	TGTGCCAGCAGCCGAGGTAGCGCTGAAGAGACCCAGTACTTC
TRBV7-8	few	-	TRBJ1-1	CASSPRRDEAFF	TGTGCCAGCAGCCCCCGTCGGGATGAAGCTTTCTTT
TRBV27	many	TRBD1	TRBJ1-5	CASSPFDRAQPQHF	TGTGCCAGCAGCCCGTTCGACAGGGCCCAGCCCCAGCATTTT
TRBV6-6	-	-	TRBJ2-7	CASSSARAVYEQYF	TGTGCCAGCAGTTCGGCCAGGGCGGTCTACGAGCAGTACTTC
TRBV10-3	-	TRBD2	TRBJ2-1	CATYTGTSLNEQFF	TGTGCCACCTATACCGGGACTAGCCTCAATGAGCAGTTCTTC
TRBV3-1/TRBV3-2	few	TRBD1	TRBJ1-2	CASSQDGGQSGLTF	TGTGCCAGCAGCCAAGATGGGGGACAGTCCGGCTTGACCTTC
TRBV30	-	-	TRBJ1-5	CAWSGQPNQPQHF	TGTGCCTGGAGTGGACAGCCCAATCAGCCCCAGCATTTT
TRBV5-1	-	TRBD2	TRBJ2-1	CASSSSLGLAGGDNEQFF	TGCGCCAGCAGCTCCAGCCTCGGACTAGCGGGAGGGGATAATGAGCAGTTCTTC
TRBV3-1/TRBV3-2	-	TRBD2	TRBJ2-7	CASSQDPPGGTSYEQYF	TGTGCCAGCAGCCAGGATCCTCCGGGAGGGACCTCCTACGAGCAGTACTTC
TRBV6-5	-	-	TRBJ2-7	CASGVSQDSSYEQYF	TGTGCCAGCGGGGTATCGCAGGACAGCTCCTACGAGCAGTACTTC
TRBV5-1	-	TRBD1	TRBJ1-4	CASSQSGGPEKLFF	TGCGCCAGCAGCCAGTCAGGGGGACCTGAAAAACTGTTTTTT
TRBV7-9	many	TRBD1	TRBJ1-3	CASSFDRGSGNTIYF	TGTGCCAGCAGCTTCGACAGGGGCTCTGGAAACACCATATATTTT
TRBV29-1	-	-	TRBJ2-5	CSVVRALGETQYF	TGCAGCGTTGTCAGGGCTTTAGGGGAGACCCAGTACTTC
TRBV4-2	-	TRBD2	TRBJ2-7	CASSQSIGLAEVPAQYF	TGTGCCAGCAGCCAATCAATTGGACTAGCGGAGGTGCCGGCGCAGTACTTC
TRBV9	-	-	TRBJ2-7	CASSRGSTGEQYF	TGTGCCAGCAGTAGGGGTAGCACTGGCGAGCAGTACTTC
TRBV27	-	-	TRBJ1-5	CASSHSLRDIWGNQPQHF	TGTGCCAGCAGTCACTCTCTCCGGGACATCTGGGGGAATCAGCCCCAGCATTTT
TRBV4-1	few	TRBD1	TRBJ2-2	CASSRGTGGTGELFF	TGCGCCAGCAGCCGGGGAACAGGGGGAACCGGGGAGCTGTTTTTT
TRBV10-2	-	-	TRBJ2-7	CASSRQPQDEQYF	TGCGCCAGCAGTCGACAACCCCAGGACGAGCAGTACTTC
TRBV18	-	-	TRBJ1-6	CASSPETAYNSPLHF	TGTGCCAGCTCACCCGAGACAGCATATAATTCACCCCTCCACTTT